The 16 T cell receptor beta chains listed next were all sequenced from one sample in a study of shared clonotypes between healthy human individuals. Generated by immunoSEQ multiplex PCR, the TCRdb table keeps only in-frame clones and is missing some. The repertoire has 2.5 million or so clones, approximately 90% of them found once; the top ten carry roughly 0.14%. The specimen was naive CD4+ T cells sorted from blood. Subset noted: CD45RA+ positively selected. The receptors derive from a man younger than 35 in good health.

The chain has TRBV5-1 and TRBJ1-1; 8 bases align to TRBD1. Germline CDR1 is SGHRS and CDR2 is YFSETQ. V was pared by 4 bases and J by 8 bases, with 13 bases of the junction left unmatched. The CDR3 covers 15 residues. The CDR3 is CASSPGTGGAMEAFF. The CDR3 DNA is TGCGCCAGCAGCCCAGGGACAGGTGGGGCTATGGAAGCTTTCTTT.

The rearrangement uses TRBV28 and TRBJ1-5; maybe TRBD1 (5 bases). Trimming pared 2 bases from V and 0 bases from J, leaving 20 bases between. The germline gives CDR1 MDHEN, CDR2 SYDVKM. This CDR3 spans 19 amino acids. In DNA form, the CDR3 reads TGTGCCAGCAGTTTAGGGTTGGGACTGAATAAAATTAGCAATCAGCCCCAGCATTTT. It is translated as CASSLGLGLNKISNQPQHF.

This chain links TRBV5-4 with TRBJ1-2; D is possibly TRBD1 (6 bases). The CDR3 sequence is 14 residues long. The V and J ends lost 2 bases and 8 bases respectively, with 16 bases between them. CDR1 is SGHNT, CDR2 YYREEE, per germline (reference sequence). The CDR3 loop is CASSLYVRGEGYTF. CDR3 coding DNA: TGTGCCAGCAGCTTATACGTCAGGGGAGAGGGCTACACCTTC.

Note on this clone: The same CDR3 arises from other DNA sequences in this sample as well. This chain joins TRBV2 and TRBJ2-7, with D unresolved. The germline gives CDR1 SNHLY, CDR2 FYNNEI. Deletions cut 0 bases from V and 7 bases from J, with 7 bases between. CDR3 length: 12 residues. The CDR3 sequence: CASSEAGWEQYF. The CDR3 nucleotides are TGTGCCAGCAGTGAAGCTGGCTGGGAGCAGTACTTC.

The rearrangement joins TRBV29-1 to TRBJ1-1, with a weak D call TRBD1 (6 bases). This CDR3 region has 12 residues. The V end lost 6 bases, the J end lost 4 bases, and 12 bases lay between the germline ends. CDR1 and CDR2 from the germline V gene are SQVTM and ANQGSEA. The DNA for the CDR3 is TGCAGCGTCGGACAGCTATCCACTGAAGCTTTCTTT. It translates to CSVGQLSTEAFF.

The rearrangement links TRBV6-5 to TRBJ1-1; TRBD1 is a possible D gene (5 bases). This CDR3 is 11 amino acids long. V lost 4 bases, J lost 8 bases, and 8 bases lay in between. Looked up from germline, CDR1 is MNHEY and CDR2 is SVGAGI. This CDR3 reads CASSSGWEAFF. The CDR3 DNA follows: TGTGCCAGCAGTTCAGGGTGGGAAGCTTTCTTT.

The chain couples TRBV5-1 to TRBJ2-7; 7 bases agree with TRBD1. The germline gives CDR1 SGHRS, CDR2 YFSETQ. The CDR3 covers 15 residues. V dropped 6 bases and J dropped 0; count of bases not matched to a gene: 9. Here the CDR3 reads CASTTGTADSYEQYF. CDR3 bases: TGCGCCAGCACTACCGGGACAGCCGACTCCTACGAGCAGTACTTC.

The V gene is TRBV10-3, the J gene TRBJ2-1; a possible D gene is TRBD1 (5 bases). V was trimmed by 6 bases and J by 5 bases, leaving 11 bases between them. Germline loops: CDR1 ENHRY, CDR2 SYGVKD. The CDR3 runs to 13 residues. CDR3 in amino acids: CAIRGAPHNEQFF. CDR3 in DNA: TGTGCCATCAGAGGGGCTCCCCACAATGAGCAGTTCTTC.

The V gene is TRBV18, the J gene TRBJ2-7; 14 bases match TRBD2. The CDR3 is 15 amino acids. Germline CDR1 and CDR2: KGHSH and LQKENI. Trimming took 7 bases from V and 1 from J; bases not matched to a gene: 3. The CDR3 is CASFGTSGSSYEQYF. The CDR3 DNA sequence: TGTGCCAGCTTTGGGACTAGCGGGAGTTCCTACGAGCAGTACTTC.

J is TRBJ2-3 and V is TRBV7-2; D possibly corresponds to TRBD1 (6 bases). The V gene lost 3 bases and the J gene lost 6 bases, with 10 bases spanning the gap. CDR3 length equals 13 residues. CDR1 SGHTA and CDR2 FQGNSA come from the germline V gene. The CDR3 protein is CASSFAQGDTQYF. As DNA, the CDR3 is TGTGCCAGCAGCTTCGCCCAGGGGGATACGCAGTATTTT.

The chain uses TRBV19 and TRBJ1-5, with 7 positions matching TRBD1. The germline CDR1 and CDR2 sequences are LNHDA and SQIVND (reference sequence). The CDR3 extends over 14 amino acids. Trimming at V came to 5 bases and at J to 6 bases, leaving 7 bases not matched to a gene. CDR3 coding DNA: TGTGCCAGTAGTGCCCAACAGGGGAGTCAGCCCCAGCATTTT. Residues: CASSAQQGSQPQHF.

The chain uses TRBV28 and TRBJ2-3; 7 bases are a match to TRBD2. The J segment lost 1 base and the V segment lost 8 bases, leaving 9 bases of the junction unmatched. Germline assignment: CDR1 MDHEN and CDR2 SYDVKM. The CDR3 spans 15 residues. CDR3 DNA sequence: TGTGCCAGCCGCACGGGCGGGAGCGGCACAGATACGCAGTATTTT. Residues: CASRTGGSGTDTQYF.

The rearrangement joins TRBV11-2 to TRBJ2-7; a possible D gene is TRBD2 (6 bases). The V end was cut by 0 bases, the J end by 6 bases, with 21 bases between. Germline-derived CDR1 and CDR2 are SGHAT and FQNNGV. The CDR3 has 17 residues. The CDR3 protein is CASSLDLGSGGWGEQYF. The DNA of the CDR3 is TGTGCCAGCAGCTTAGACCTCGGTAGCGGTGGGTGGGGCGAGCAGTACTTC.

The V call is TRBV19, the J call TRBJ1-5; D call uncertain. From germline, CDR1 is LNHDA and CDR2 SQIVND (reference sequence). V lost 6 bases and J lost 7, with 13 bases in between. This CDR3 spans 13 amino acids. CDR3 sequence reads: CASSPERRQPQHF. The CDR3 DNA reads as TGTGCCAGTAGCCCGGAAAGACGGCAGCCCCAGCATTTT.

This clone was counted a single time. J is TRBJ2-3 and V is TRBV29-1; D unresolved. The ends were cut back, 3 bases at V and 4 bases at J, with 11 bases in the middle. Germline lookup yields CDR1 SQVTM and CDR2 ANQGSEA. The CDR3 is 13 residues long. The CDR3 sequence: CSVETRFSDTQYF. For the CDR3, the DNA is TGCAGCGTTGAGACACGTTTCTCAGATACGCAGTATTTT.

This rearrangement joins TRBV10-3 to TRBJ2-3; TRBD2 matches 9 bases. The germline gives CDR1 ENHRY, CDR2 SYGVKD. This CDR3 region has 15 residues. J was trimmed by 0 bases and V by 4 bases; bases with no gene match: 2. In DNA form, the CDR3 reads TGTGCCATCAGTGCTAGCGGGGCTAGCACAGATACGCAGTATTTT. Protein product: CAISASGASTDTQYF.